This TCR beta chain derives from a study of cytomegalovirus exposure and HLA in healthy donors. Study outcomes and limitations: Accurate HLA-A and HLA-B prediction from TCR beta sequences was reported for most subjects. When a later analysis was performed, an Asian-associated ancestry cluster reportedly had fewer N-insertions than the roughly 640-donor mean. Available immune exposure information covered CMV serostatus only.

In the case of this clone: Its antigen is currently unknown. Other DNA variants within this sample encode the same CDR3.

The PCR contained 60 Vbeta and 13 Jbeta primers. Data came from immunoSEQ multiplex PCR; TCRdb stores just in-frame clones and leaves some out. The data contain roughly 200,000 clones, 60% to 80% of them singletons. CDR3 length: 15 amino acids. CDR1 and CDR2 (germline): SGDLS, YYNGEE. V shed 0 bases, J shed 3 bases, and the junction held 3 bases outside the gene matches. Source material: PBMCs. The sequence derives from a woman younger than 45 in good health and CMV-seronegative. The rearrangement uses TRBV9 and TRBJ2-3; 8 bases agree with TRBD2. CDR3 protein: CASSVAGGGTDTQYF. The CDR3 DNA is TGTGCCAGCAGCGTAGCGGGCGGGGGGACAGATACGCAGTATTTT.